The rows below give T cell receptor beta chains drawn from one sample of a study of shared clonotypes between healthy human individuals. Using immunoSEQ multiplex PCR, the repertoire was profiled, and TCRdb retains in-frame clones only, with some absent. The data contain 760,000 or so clones, about 96% of them singletons. The sample consisted of naive CD8+ T cells sorted from blood. The receptors were sampled from a man aged 25 to 45 in good health. Both conserved end residues are part of each CDR3. D genes are given only for firm matches. Clone size appears in some rows only: once, few, many, or a class for an expanded clone.

V gene	J gene	D gene	clone size	CDR3 length	CDR3 protein	CDR3 DNA
TRBV6-1	TRBJ1-1	-	-	12	CALVGRGTEAFF	TGTGCCCTTGTAGGGAGGGGAACTGAAGCTTTCTTT
TRBV14	TRBJ2-7	TRBD2	-	14	CASSQKRGRYEQYF	TGTGCCAGCAGCCAGAAGCGGGGACGCTACGAGCAGTACTTC
TRBV5-4	TRBJ2-5	TRBD1	-	15	CASSDPTGGPETQYF	TGTGCCAGCAGCGACCCGACAGGGGGTCCAGAGACCCAGTACTTC
TRBV30	TRBJ2-7	TRBD2	-	16	CAWSGTSGIRSGEQYF	TGTGCCTGGAGCGGGACTAGCGGGATAAGATCGGGCGAGCAGTACTTC
TRBV5-1	TRBJ1-1	-	once	15	CASSLDVTDFTEAFF	TGCGCCAGCAGCTTGGATGTGACAGATTTCACTGAAGCTTTCTTT
TRBV7-9	TRBJ2-7	-	-	12	CASSPPGPEQYF	TGTGCCAGCAGCCCCCCTGGGCCCGAGCAGTACTTC
TRBV7-9	TRBJ2-6	-	-	19	CASSLAGVEAPSGANVLTF	TGTGCCAGCAGCTTAGCAGGAGTAGAGGCGCCTTCTGGGGCCAACGTCCTGACTTTC
TRBV7-9	TRBJ2-1	TRBD2	-	15	CASSLLREGFNEQFF	TGTGCCAGCAGCTTATTGCGGGAGGGGTTCAATGAGCAGTTCTTC
TRBV29-1	TRBJ2-1	TRBD2	-	14	CSVDPSGDYNEQFF	TGCAGCGTTGACCCTAGCGGGGACTACAATGAGCAGTTCTTC
TRBV20-1	TRBJ1-1	-	-	10	CSASGESPFF	TGCAGTGCTAGCGGGGAGTCGCCTTTCTTT
TRBV2	TRBJ2-4	-	-	15	CASRPTGRMENIQYF	TGTGCCAGCAGACCGACAGGGAGGATGGAAAACATTCAGTACTTC
TRBV6-6	TRBJ2-2	TRBD1	-	15	CASTTGQGYTGELFF	TGTGCCAGCACCACGGGACAGGGCTACACCGGGGAGCTGTTTTTT
TRBV27	TRBJ2-1	TRBD2	-	15	CASSSEAGGPYEQFF	TGTGCCAGCAGTTCAGAAGCGGGAGGGCCGTATGAGCAGTTCTTC
TRBV6-1	TRBJ2-3	-	-	13	CASSPLGTDTQYF	TGTGCCAGCAGCCCACTAGGCACAGATACGCAGTATTTT
TRBV30	TRBJ2-7	-	few	12	CAWSGHLYEQYF	TGTGCCTGGAGTGGACATCTCTACGAGCAGTACTTC
TRBV4-3	TRBJ2-1	-	-	14	CASSPGSSYNEQFF	TGCGCCAGCAGCCCCGGGAGCTCCTACAATGAGCAGTTCTTC
TRBV9	TRBJ2-5	TRBD2	-	15	CASSTSGRPQETQYF	TGTGCCAGCAGCACCTCCGGGAGGCCCCAAGAGACCCAGTACTTC
TRBV7-9	TRBJ1-4	-	-	14	CASSLDISHEKLFF	TGTGCCAGCAGCTTGGACATCAGCCATGAAAAACTGTTTTTT
TRBV28	TRBJ2-2	-	-	11	CASRDTGELFF	TGTGCCAGCCGGGACACCGGGGAGCTGTTTTTT
TRBV7-9	TRBJ1-1	-	few	17	CASSLARGQRGNTEAFF	TGTGCCAGCAGCTTAGCCAGAGGACAGCGGGGAAACACTGAAGCTTTCTTT
TRBV30	TRBJ2-7	TRBD1	-	14	CAWSVGTGVNEQYF	TGTGCCTGGAGTGTCGGGACAGGGGTTAACGAGCAGTACTTC
TRBV27	TRBJ1-2	TRBD1	-	15	CASAPRTGGAKGYTF	TGTGCCAGCGCCCCCCGGACAGGGGGCGCAAAGGGCTACACCTTC
TRBV25-1	TRBJ2-3	TRBD2	-	18	CASSDGTGGVHSTDTQYF	TGTGCCAGCAGTGACGGAACGGGAGGCGTCCATAGCACAGATACGCAGTATTTT
TRBV27	TRBJ2-5	TRBD1	-	13	CASRRTGEETQYF	TGTGCCAGCAGGCGGACAGGGGAGGAGACCCAGTACTTC
TRBV7-8	TRBJ2-1	TRBD1	-	18	CASSFLRTGDRPYNEQFF	TGTGCCAGCAGCTTCCTCCGAACAGGGGACCGCCCCTACAATGAGCAGTTCTTC
TRBV6-1	TRBJ2-1	-	-	15	CASSERGNDYNEQFF	TGTGCCAGCAGTGAACGAGGGAACGACTACAATGAGCAGTTCTTC
TRBV5-6	TRBJ2-7	-	-	11	CASSLLTEQYF	TGTGCCAGCAGCCTGCTTACCGAGCAGTACTTC
TRBV11-2	TRBJ2-3	TRBD2	once	18	CASSFGLAGYTSTDTQYF	TGTGCCAGCAGCTTCGGACTAGCGGGATACACTAGCACAGATACGCAGTATTTT
TRBV7-9	TRBJ2-7	-	-	12	CASSLAPYEQYF	TGTGCCAGCAGCTTAGCCCCCTACGAGCAGTACTTC
TRBV14	TRBJ1-2	-	-	12	CASSRRGYGYTF	TGTGCCAGCAGCCGGAGGGGCTATGGCTACACCTTC
TRBV7-9	TRBJ1-1	-	once	14	CASSPIEPDTEAFF	TGTGCCAGCAGCCCGATCGAACCTGACACTGAAGCTTTCTTT
TRBV2	TRBJ1-1	-	-	12	CASTGVGTEAFF	TGTGCCAGCACAGGGGTGGGAACTGAAGCTTTCTTT
TRBV7-9	TRBJ2-1	-	-	15	CASSIAASSYNEQFF	TGTGCCAGTTCTATCGCTGCAAGCTCCTACAATGAGCAGTTCTTC
TRBV29-1	TRBJ2-1	TRBD2	-	15	CSVEEGLAVFKEQFF	TGCAGCGTTGAAGAGGGACTAGCGGTTTTTAAGGAGCAGTTCTTC
TRBV15	TRBJ2-1	-	-	14	CATRPEGSYNEQFF	TGTGCCACCAGACCGGAGGGCTCCTACAATGAGCAGTTCTTC
TRBV6-1	TRBJ2-3	-	-	16	CASSEFGGEVTDTQYF	TGTGCCAGCAGTGAATTTGGGGGCGAGGTAACAGATACGCAGTATTTT
TRBV28	TRBJ1-1	-	-	13	CASKLGANTEAFF	TGTGCCAGCAAACTGGGGGCGAACACTGAAGCTTTCTTT
TRBV30	TRBJ1-3	TRBD1	-	16	CAWSGGGVSSGNTIYF	TGTGCCTGGAGTGGAGGGGGCGTCAGCTCTGGAAACACCATATATTTT
TRBV4-1	TRBJ1-1	-	-	12	CASNYGGTEAFF	TGCGCCAGCAATTATGGTGGGACTGAAGCTTTCTTT
TRBV7-9	TRBJ1-1	TRBD1	once	15	CASSSGDRVNTEAFF	TGTGCCAGCAGCAGTGGGGACAGAGTGAACACTGAAGCTTTCTTT
TRBV14	TRBJ2-7	TRBD1	-	14	CASSRTGMAYEQYF	TGTGCCAGCAGCCGGACAGGGATGGCCTACGAGCAGTACTTC
TRBV25-1	TRBJ2-1	-	once	16	CASSEGGTPSRKEQFF	TGTGCCAGCAGTGAAGGGGGGACACCCTCTAGGAAAGAGCAGTTCTTC
TRBV29-1	TRBJ1-2	TRBD1	-	11	CSFGTGDGYTF	TGCAGCTTCGGGACAGGGGATGGCTACACCTTC
TRBV12-5	TRBJ1-2	-	-	22	CASGLGFSMVLGVTDDHYGYTF	TGTGCTAGTGGTTTGGGCTTCTCGATGGTTTTGGGGGTCACGGACGACCACTATGGCTACACCTTC
TRBV11-2	TRBJ2-1	-	-	19	CASSLERRGEIRPYNEQFF	TGTGCCAGCAGCTTAGAGCGGCGGGGTGAGATCCGGCCCTACAATGAGCAGTTCTTC
TRBV27	TRBJ2-7	-	-	11	CASIRGYEQYF	TGTGCCAGCATCCGAGGCTACGAGCAGTACTTC
TRBV4-1	TRBJ2-7	-	-	13	CASSQAASYEQYF	TGCGCCAGCAGCCAAGCTGCCAGCTACGAGCAGTACTTC
TRBV7-9	TRBJ2-7	TRBD2	-	15	CASSSGLAQTYEQYF	TGTGCCAGCAGCTCCGGACTAGCCCAAACTTACGAGCAGTACTTC
TRBV6-5	TRBJ2-7	-	-	13	CASSYGVGYEQYF	TGTGCCAGCAGTTACGGCGTTGGGTACGAGCAGTACTTC
TRBV27	TRBJ2-1	-	few	12	CASSPSLSEQFF	TGTGCCAGCAGTCCCAGTTTGAGTGAGCAGTTCTTC
TRBV7-9	TRBJ1-4	TRBD1	-	13	CASRIDRDQKLFF	TGTGCCAGCAGGATCGACAGGGACCAAAAACTGTTTTTT
TRBV7-8	TRBJ2-7	TRBD2	few	16	CASSLGPPGGTYEQYF	TGTGCCAGCAGCTTAGGCCCCCCGGGAGGTACCTACGAGCAGTACTTC
TRBV12-5	TRBJ2-1	TRBD1	-	19	CASGWLGQGDLRSYNEQFF	TGTGCTAGTGGTTGGCTGGGACAGGGTGACTTACGCTCCTACAATGAGCAGTTCTTC